A selection of T cell receptor beta chains follows, all from one sample in a study of control samples from healthy donors and cancer patients. Repertoires were generated with immunoSEQ multiplex PCR, while TCRdb's copy carries only in-frame clones and drops some. The sample contains 150,000 to 200,000 clones, more than 90% of which appear only once. Sequenced: blood. The receptors were sampled from a man aged 30 to 39 in good health. The CDR3 runs from the conserved cysteine through the conserved F or W. Each record gives: J gene, clone size, V gene, D gene, CDR3 protein, CDR3 DNA. A D gene is named only where the DNA matches it firmly. Rows give clone size only sometimes, using once, few, many, or a class for an expanded clone.

j_gene: TRBJ1-1; abundance: -; v_gene: TRBV7-3; d_gene: -; CDR3aa: CASSQTGTASEAFF; CDR3nt: TGTGCCAGCAGCCAAACCGGGACCGCCTCAGAAGCTTTCTTT
j_gene: TRBJ2-3; abundance: -; v_gene: TRBV4-1; d_gene: -; CDR3aa: CASRSRGAGSTDTQYF; CDR3nt: TGCGCCAGCAGGTCTCGGGGGGCCGGTTCCACAGATACGCAGTATTTT
j_gene: TRBJ1-5; abundance: once; v_gene: TRBV6-6; d_gene: -; CDR3aa: CALGGGWKDQPQHF; CDR3nt: TGTGCCCTCGGGGGGGGATGGAAGGATCAGCCCCAGCATTTT
j_gene: TRBJ1-1; abundance: once; v_gene: TRBV13; d_gene: -; CDR3aa: CASSLDSGKNTEAFF; CDR3nt: TGTGCCAGCAGCTTAGACTCCGGGAAGAACACTGAAGCTTTCTTT
j_gene: TRBJ1-2; abundance: -; v_gene: TRBV2; d_gene: TRBD1; CDR3aa: CASSQQGSYGYTF; CDR3nt: TGTGCCAGCAGTCAACAGGGGAGTTATGGCTACACCTTC
j_gene: TRBJ2-1; abundance: -; v_gene: TRBV11-2; d_gene: TRBD1; CDR3aa: CASKGAYNEQFF; CDR3nt: TGTGCCAGCAAGGGGGCTTACAATGAGCAGTTCTTC
j_gene: TRBJ1-4; abundance: -; v_gene: TRBV29-1; d_gene: TRBD1; CDR3aa: CSAYRGGSEKLFF; CDR3nt: TGCAGCGCCTACAGGGGGGGGAGTGAAAAACTGTTTTTT
j_gene: TRBJ2-1; abundance: -; v_gene: TRBV7-2; d_gene: -; CDR3aa: CASSLVPGYNEQFF; CDR3nt: TGTGCCAGCAGCTTAGTTCCCGGGTACAATGAGCAGTTCTTC
j_gene: TRBJ2-3; abundance: -; v_gene: TRBV7-9; d_gene: TRBD2; CDR3aa: CASSRPGLAGTDTQYF; CDR3nt: TGTGCCAGCAGCAGACCGGGACTAGCGGGAACAGATACGCAGTATTTT
j_gene: TRBJ2-7; abundance: -; v_gene: TRBV9; d_gene: -; CDR3aa: CASSVAGAGFYEQYF; CDR3nt: TGTGCCAGCAGCGTAGCGGGTGCCGGTTTCTACGAGCAGTACTTC
j_gene: TRBJ2-3; abundance: -; v_gene: TRBV18; d_gene: -; CDR3aa: CASSLGNTDTQYF; CDR3nt: TGTGCCAGCTCACTTGGAAACACAGATACGCAGTATTTT
j_gene: TRBJ2-5; abundance: -; v_gene: TRBV30; d_gene: -; CDR3aa: CAWSVGDFGQETQYF; CDR3nt: TGTGCCTGGAGTGTCGGGGACTTCGGGCAAGAGACCCAGTACTTC
j_gene: TRBJ1-4; abundance: -; v_gene: TRBV30; d_gene: -; CDR3aa: CAWSAGEKLFF; CDR3nt: TGTGCCTGGAGTGCGGGAGAAAAACTGTTTTTT
j_gene: TRBJ1-2; abundance: -; v_gene: TRBV6-5; d_gene: -; CDR3aa: CASSQGFYGYTF; CDR3nt: TGTGCCAGCAGCCAGGGGTTCTATGGCTACACCTTC
j_gene: TRBJ1-2; abundance: -; v_gene: TRBV5-5; d_gene: -; CDR3aa: CASSLATGGDYGYTF; CDR3nt: TGTGCCAGCAGCTTGGCGACAGGAGGGGACTATGGCTACACCTTC
j_gene: TRBJ1-1; abundance: -; v_gene: TRBV30; d_gene: TRBD1; CDR3aa: CAWRQDRATEAFF; CDR3nt: TGTGCCTGGAGACAGGACAGGGCCACTGAAGCTTTCTTT
j_gene: TRBJ2-1; abundance: -; v_gene: TRBV10-1; d_gene: TRBD1; CDR3aa: CASSDPGTGVDNEQFF; CDR3nt: TGCGCCAGCAGCGACCCCGGGACAGGGGTCGACAATGAGCAGTTCTTC
j_gene: TRBJ2-3; abundance: -; v_gene: TRBV3-1/TRBV3-2; d_gene: -; CDR3aa: CASSQDSGLKSDTQYF; CDR3nt: TGTGCCAGCAGCCAAGATTCGGGCCTAAAGTCTGATACGCAGTATTTT
j_gene: TRBJ2-1; abundance: -; v_gene: TRBV20-1; d_gene: -; CDR3aa: CSARYPGEQFF; CDR3nt: TGCAGTGCTAGATATCCGGGGGAGCAGTTCTTC
j_gene: TRBJ2-2; abundance: -; v_gene: TRBV6-6; d_gene: -; CDR3aa: CASGDANTSGELFF; CDR3nt: TGTGCCAGCGGCGACGCTAACACGAGCGGGGAGCTGTTTTTT
j_gene: TRBJ2-1; abundance: -; v_gene: TRBV24-1; d_gene: -; CDR3aa: CATSDPTSGATEQFF; CDR3nt: TGTGCCACCAGTGACCCCACCTCAGGGGCCACTGAGCAGTTCTTC
j_gene: TRBJ1-2; abundance: -; v_gene: TRBV28; d_gene: TRBD1; CDR3aa: CASSKGQLYGYTF; CDR3nt: TGTGCCAGCAGTAAGGGACAGCTCTATGGCTACACCTTC
j_gene: TRBJ2-7; abundance: -; v_gene: TRBV5-1; d_gene: -; CDR3aa: CASSLLAGASHEQYF; CDR3nt: TGCGCCAGCAGCCTCTTAGCCGGGGCCTCTCACGAGCAGTACTTC
j_gene: TRBJ2-7; abundance: -; v_gene: TRBV30; d_gene: -; CDR3aa: CAWRKPGRTYEQYF; CDR3nt: TGTGCCTGGAGAAAGCCAGGGCGCACCTACGAGCAGTACTTC
j_gene: TRBJ1-2; abundance: -; v_gene: TRBV30; d_gene: -; CDR3aa: CAWSVRTANYGYTF; CDR3nt: TGTGCCTGGAGTGTACGTACAGCCAACTATGGCTACACCTTC
j_gene: TRBJ2-1; abundance: -; v_gene: TRBV3-1/TRBV3-2; d_gene: TRBD2; CDR3aa: CASSRSGNAGGEQFF; CDR3nt: TGTGCCAGCAGCCGTAGCGGGAATGCGGGAGGCGAGCAGTTCTTC
j_gene: TRBJ2-6; abundance: -; v_gene: TRBV24-1; d_gene: TRBD1; CDR3aa: CATSDTGAGANVLTF; CDR3nt: TGTGCCACCAGTGATACAGGGGCTGGGGCCAACGTCCTGACTTTC
j_gene: TRBJ2-1; abundance: -; v_gene: TRBV7-3; d_gene: -; CDR3aa: CASSLYGGEQFF; CDR3nt: TGTGCCAGCAGCTTATATGGGGGTGAGCAGTTCTTC
j_gene: TRBJ1-2; abundance: -; v_gene: TRBV25-1; d_gene: -; CDR3aa: CASRATAGGYTF; CDR3nt: TGTGCCAGCAGGGCTACGGCTGGAGGCTACACCTTC
j_gene: TRBJ1-2; abundance: -; v_gene: TRBV5-1; d_gene: TRBD1; CDR3aa: CASSLGQGAYGYTF; CDR3nt: TGCGCCAGCAGCTTGGGACAGGGGGCCTATGGCTACACCTTC
j_gene: TRBJ1-6; abundance: -; v_gene: TRBV6-4; d_gene: -; CDR3aa: CASSEYSGAPLHF; CDR3nt: TGTGCCAGCAGCGAATATTCCGGAGCCCCCCTCCACTTT